This is a list of T cell receptor beta chains from one sample in a study of response to subunit inactivated influenza vaccine. Each CDR3 protein gets one entry after TCRdb re-called the RT-PCR reads with MiXCR. Among hundreds of thousands of distinct CDR3 sequences listed, approximately 15% were seen once. The source material was PBMCs from blood, sampled 14 to 15 days before vaccination. These receptor sequences come from a man aged 50-59 years who received an inactivated influenza vaccine. The CDR3 runs from the conserved cysteine through the conserved F or W. The D gene is left open where the match is weak. Clone size, where shown, is once, few, many, or a class for clones that have expanded.

CDR3: CASSELAGLYNEQFF
DNA: TGCGCCAGCAGCGAACTAGCGGGACTCTACAATGAGCAGTTCTTC
D: TRBD2
size: .
V: TRBV4-3
J: TRBJ2-1

CDR3: CASSPRDKNTGELFF
DNA: TGCGCCAGCAGCCCCCGGGACAAAAACACCGGGGAGCTGTTTTTT
D: .
size: .
V: TRBV4-3
J: TRBJ2-2

CDR3: CASSMDLAGTYNEQFF
DNA: TGTGCCAGTAGTATGGACCTAGCGGGAACCTACAATGAGCAGTTCTTC
D: TRBD2
size: .
V: TRBV19
J: TRBJ2-1

CDR3: CASSPRTDTQYF
DNA: TGTGCCAGCAGCCCACGCACAGATACGCAGTATTTT
D: .
size: many
V: TRBV18
J: TRBJ2-3

CDR3: CASSSTDRASNQPQHF
DNA: TGTGCCAGCAGCTCAACTGACAGGGCTAGCAATCAGCCCCAGCATTTT
D: TRBD1
size: .
V: TRBV5-6
J: TRBJ1-5

CDR3: CASSRLGGAGYTF
DNA: TGTGCCAGCAGCCGCCTTGGGGGGGCCGGCTACACCTTC
D: .
size: few
V: TRBV7-9
J: TRBJ1-2

CDR3: CASSLDGQRLHF
DNA: TGTGCCAGCAGTTTAGATGGGCAGAGGCTCCACTTT
D: .
size: many
V: TRBV12-3/TRBV12-4
J: TRBJ1-6

CDR3: CASSALGQGFYEQYF
DNA: TGTGCCAGCAGCGCCTTGGGACAGGGCTTTTACGAGCAGTACTTC
D: TRBD1
size: .
V: TRBV7-8
J: TRBJ2-7

CDR3: CASSSRARASYNEQFF
DNA: TGTGCCAGCAGCTCCAGGGCCAGAGCCTCCTACAATGAGCAGTTCTTC
D: .
size: .
V: TRBV7-2
J: TRBJ2-1

CDR3: CSASVMGWALGEQYF
DNA: TGCAGTGCCTCGGTAATGGGTTGGGCTTTGGGTGAGCAGTACTTC
D: .
size: .
V: TRBV20-1
J: TRBJ2-7

CDR3: CASTLRGLNQPQHF
DNA: TGTGCCAGCACCCTACGGGGATTGAATCAGCCCCAGCATTTT
D: .
size: .
V: TRBV12-3/TRBV12-4
J: TRBJ1-5

CDR3: CASSPTSGDYEQYF
DNA: TGTGCCAGCAGCCCAACTAGCGGGGACTACGAGCAGTACTTC
D: TRBD2
size: few
V: TRBV7-2
J: TRBJ2-7

CDR3: CASSQTQIYNEQFF
DNA: TGTGCCAGCAGCCAAACGCAGATTTACAATGAGCAGTTCTTC
D: .
size: .
V: TRBV2
J: TRBJ2-1

CDR3: CASSFGLAGAPTGELFF
DNA: TGTGCCAGCTCATTCGGACTAGCGGGAGCGCCTACCGGGGAGCTGTTTTTT
D: TRBD2
size: .
V: TRBV18
J: TRBJ2-2

CDR3: CASSLASAGGQPQHF
DNA: TGTGCCAGCAGCTTAGCTTCGGCAGGGGGTCAGCCCCAGCATTTT
D: TRBD1
size: .
V: TRBV7-2
J: TRBJ1-5

CDR3: CASSPPKGTERNYGYTF
DNA: TGTGCCAGCAGTCCCCCGAAGGGGACAGAAAGGAACTATGGCTACACCTTC
D: TRBD1
size: few
V: TRBV6-4
J: TRBJ1-2

CDR3: CASSVQLAGLMQYF
DNA: TGTGCCAGCAGTGTCCAACTAGCGGGCCTGATGCAGTACTTC
D: TRBD2
size: few
V: TRBV2
J: TRBJ2-7

CDR3: CASGRQGYTGELFF
DNA: TGTGCCAGCGGTAGGCAGGGCTACACCGGGGAGCTGTTTTTT
D: .
size: few
V: TRBV28
J: TRBJ2-2

CDR3: CASSYSSVTLPVYGYTF
DNA: TGTGCCAGCAGTTACTCGAGCGTTACTCTCCCCGTCTATGGCTACACCTTC
D: .
size: .
V: TRBV6-5
J: TRBJ1-2

CDR3: CASSPGTSVYNEQFF
DNA: TGTGCCAGCAGCCCCGGGACTAGCGTCTACAATGAGCAGTTCTTC
D: TRBD2
size: many
V: TRBV5-6
J: TRBJ2-1

CDR3: CASSPDPTSGGEQFF
DNA: TGTGCCAGCAGCCCCGATCCCACTAGCGGGGGAGAGCAGTTCTTC
D: TRBD2
size: few
V: TRBV11-1
J: TRBJ2-1

CDR3: CASSLGHRGGTEAFF
DNA: TGTGCCAGCAGCTTAGGGCACAGGGGGGGCACTGAAGCTTTCTTT
D: TRBD1
size: .
V: TRBV11-2
J: TRBJ1-1

CDR3: CASSFSPGSNEQYF
DNA: TGTGCCAGCAGTTTCTCCCCCGGGTCCAACGAGCAGTACTTC
D: .
size: .
V: TRBV12-3/TRBV12-4
J: TRBJ2-7

CDR3: CASSQTYLAGGPDTQYF
DNA: TGTGCCAGCAGCCAAACGTACCTAGCGGGAGGGCCAGATACGCAGTATTTT
D: TRBD2
size: few
V: TRBV3-1
J: TRBJ2-3

CDR3: CASSLVGRNPYEQYF
DNA: TGTGCCAGCAGCTTAGTAGGCAGGAACCCCTACGAGCAGTACTTC
D: .
size: few
V: TRBV11-2
J: TRBJ2-7

CDR3: CASSYTAGNGYTF
DNA: TGTGCCAGCAGTTACACCGCAGGGAATGGCTACACCTTC
D: .
size: .
V: TRBV6-2/TRBV6-3
J: TRBJ1-2

CDR3: CASSLREAGELFF
DNA: TGTGCCAGCAGTTTAAGGGAGGCCGGGGAGCTGTTTTTT
D: .
size: few
V: TRBV12-3/TRBV12-4
J: TRBJ2-2

CDR3: CASSFGGDEQYF
DNA: TGCGCCAGCAGCTTCGGGGGAGACGAGCAGTACTTC
D: .
size: many
V: TRBV5-1
J: TRBJ2-7

CDR3: CAWTRDYLPYEQYF
DNA: TGTGCCTGGACCCGAGACTACTTACCCTACGAGCAGTACTTC
D: .
size: few
V: TRBV30
J: TRBJ2-7

CDR3: CASSHGVAGGRSYNEQFF
DNA: TGTGCCAGCAGTCACGGAGTAGCGGGAGGGCGGTCCTACAATGAGCAGTTCTTC
D: TRBD2
size: .
V: TRBV6-2/TRBV6-3
J: TRBJ2-1

CDR3: CSARRDPGETQYF
DNA: TGCAGTGCTCGTCGGGACCCAGGGGAGACCCAGTACTTC
D: .
size: .
V: TRBV20-1
J: TRBJ2-5

CDR3: CASSEAPSGGQETQYF
DNA: TGTGCCAGCAGTGAAGCCCCAAGTGGGGGCCAAGAGACCCAGTACTTC
D: .
size: many
V: TRBV2
J: TRBJ2-5

CDR3: CASSQWTGPPGTDTQYF
DNA: TGCGCCAGCAGCCAATGGACGGGCCCACCGGGCACAGATACGCAGTATTTT
D: .
size: few
V: TRBV4-3
J: TRBJ2-3

CDR3: CASSPGQGEQYF
DNA: TGTGCCAGCTCACCAGGGCAGGGAGAGCAGTACTTC
D: .
size: .
V: TRBV18
J: TRBJ2-7

CDR3: CASIRKGGTSRPYNEQFF
DNA: TGTGCCAGCATCCGAAAGGGCGGAACTAGCAGACCCTACAATGAGCAGTTCTTC
D: .
size: few
V: TRBV11-2
J: TRBJ2-1

CDR3: CASSQALAGGTGELFF
DNA: TGTGCCAGCAGCCAGGCACTAGCGGGAGGAACCGGGGAGCTGTTTTTT
D: TRBD2
size: .
V: TRBV4-2
J: TRBJ2-2

CDR3: CASSQTSGKNQFETQYF
DNA: TGTGCCAGCAGTCAAACTAGCGGGAAAAACCAATTCGAGACCCAGTACTTC
D: TRBD2
size: .
V: TRBV12-3/TRBV12-4
J: TRBJ2-5

CDR3: CASSLGGQGSTEAFF
DNA: TGCGCCAGCAGCTTGGGGGGACAGGGGAGCACTGAAGCTTTCTTT
D: TRBD1
size: few
V: TRBV5-1
J: TRBJ1-1

CDR3: CASSLGSGSSDTQYF
DNA: TGTGCCAGCAGCTTAGGTAGCGGGAGTTCGGATACGCAGTATTTT
D: TRBD2
size: few
V: TRBV7-7
J: TRBJ2-3

CDR3: CSARDRSPYEQYF
DNA: TGCAGTGCTAGGGACAGGAGTCCCTACGAGCAGTACTTC
D: TRBD1
size: .
V: TRBV20-1
J: TRBJ2-7

CDR3: CSVEQGDEQYF
DNA: TGCAGCGTTGAACAGGGGGACGAGCAGTACTTC
D: TRBD1
size: many
V: TRBV29-1
J: TRBJ2-7

CDR3: CASSFSMGSPLHF
DNA: TGTGCCAGCAGTTTCAGTATGGGATCACCCCTCCACTTT
D: .
size: .
V: TRBV11-2
J: TRBJ1-6

CDR3: CASSLRKTSGSYNEQFF
DNA: TGTGCCAGCAGCTTACGGAAGACTAGCGGGTCCTACAATGAGCAGTTCTTC
D: TRBD2
size: few
V: TRBV11-2
J: TRBJ2-1

CDR3: CASNPLAGVSGEQFF
DNA: TGCGCCAGCAACCCCCTAGCGGGAGTCTCGGGTGAGCAGTTCTTC
D: TRBD2
size: few
V: TRBV5-1
J: TRBJ2-1